In this sample, the clone carrying this TCR beta chain turned up many times. Its antigen is still unknown. Germline values: CDR1 MGHRA, CDR2 YSYEKL. V gave up 4 bases and J gave up 4 bases; unmatched junction bases: 3. This CDR3 is 13 amino acids long. This sample is drawn from a study of spatial heterogeneity in lung cancer. Study-level points and caveats: Resection saw ubiquitous expanded tumor TCRs appear in blood more than follow-up did.

The time point is: blood at routine non-recurrence follow-up after resection. Unsorted whole RNA of tumor, nontumor lung or frozen PBMC was sequenced. TCRdb analysed the 5' RACE reads with MiXCR anew, one entry per CDR3 protein. The sample includes 50,000 to 60,000 distinct CDR3 sequences, 7.4% of them seen just once. The clonotype originates from a female donor with early-stage non-small cell lung cancer. This specimen was PBMCs, taken at follow-up. The rearrangement links TRBV4-1 to TRBJ1-1; 7 positions agree with TRBD1. The CDR3 is CASSLQGITEAFF. In DNA, the CDR3 is TGCGCCAGCAGCCTACAGGGGATCACTGAAGCTTTCTTT.